This section outlines one T cell receptor (beta chain) sequence together with its context. The target antigen is unknown. The CDR3 ends on some other residue instead of the conserved phenylalanine or tryptophan, so this is likely a read error. The source of the sample is a study of tumor and adjacent non-tumor tissue in lung cancer. Regarding the study as a whole: Shorter survival was associated with higher TCR diversity in tumors.

A modified ARM-PCR protocol with three rounds of nested PCR amplified TCRbeta. Via MiXCR, TCRdb re-called the multiplex PCR reads, giving one row per CDR3 protein. The sample lists about 90,000 distinct CDR3 sequences, about three fifths occurring once. This sample's RNA came from whole unsorted tissue. The sequence was obtained from a man in his 70s with non-small cell lung cancer. The sample was lung tumor tissue.

The CDR3 region is CASSQVVGPNEKLFI. The CDR3 DNA reads TGTGCCAGCAGCCAGGTCGTCGGCCCTAATGAAAAACTGTTTATT. The chain combines TRBV4-2 with TRBJ1-4; D not resolved. The CDR3 sequence is 15 residues long. Germline loops: CDR1 LGHNA, CDR2 YNFKEQ. V was shortened by 3 bases and J by 3 bases, with 11 bases between the two germline ends.